The 10 T cell receptor beta chains in this list originate from one sample, sequenced in a study of T cells after posttransplantation cyclophosphamide. The data were produced by immunoSEQ multiplex PCR, yet TCRdb's version contains in-frame clones alone and is incomplete. Here the sample spans some 9,200 clones, roughly 87% being singletons. Material: memory CD4+ T cells sorted from PBMCs. These receptor sequences come from a woman aged 55-70 years in good health, CMV-negative, and a related stem cell transplant donor.

CDR3 sequence (DNA): TGTGCCAGCAGCTCCAGACTAGCGGGGGTCGTATCCTACAATGAGCAGTTCTTC. This codes for CASSSRLAGVVSYNEQFF. The chain links TRBV7-2 to TRBJ2-1; TRBD2 matches 12 bases. V dropped 4 bases and J dropped 1; count of bases not matched to a gene: 8. The germline V gene has CDR1 SGHTA and CDR2 FQGNSA. The CDR3 runs to 18 residues.

The J gene is TRBJ2-4, the V gene TRBV19; 9 positions agree with TRBD2. Germline lookup yields CDR1 LNHDA and CDR2 SQIVND (reference sequence). The trim removed 2 bases at V and 2 bases at J, leaving 10 bases unmatched. There are 18 residues in the CDR3. The CDR3 loop is CASSISGLAGGSKNIQYF. The DNA of the CDR3 is TGTGCCAGTAGTATAAGCGGCCTGGCGGGGGGGTCCAAAAACATTCAGTACTTC.

The chain carries TRBV7-3 and TRBJ2-1; D call uncertain. Germline CDR1 is SGHTA and CDR2 is FQGTGA. The CDR3 covers 13 residues. V dropped 0 bases and J dropped 4 bases, with 4 bases sitting between them. DNA for the CDR3: TGTGCCAGCAGCTTAACTAGTTACAATGAGCAGTTCTTC. Protein product: CASSLTSYNEQFF.

The chain joins TRBV7-2 to TRBJ2-1; 7 bases line up with TRBD2. Germline V gives CDR1 SGHTA, CDR2 FQGNSA. The CDR3 extends over 15 amino acids. With 0 bases clipped from V and 4 bases from J, the junction kept 3 bases outside the gene matches. As DNA, the CDR3 is TGTGCCAGCAGCTTAGCGGGAGGGCAGTACAATGAGCAGTTCTTC. It encodes CASSLAGGQYNEQFF.

The chain couples TRBV6-6 to TRBJ2-7, with 10 positions matching TRBD1. Germline V gives CDR1 MNHNY, CDR2 SVGAGI (reference sequence). V dropped 5 bases and J dropped 5; count of bases not matched to a gene: 6. The CDR3 is made up of 14 amino acids. In DNA form, the CDR3 reads TGTGCCAGCAGTCCCCGGGACAGGGGCCACGAGCAGTACTTC. Protein product: CASSPRDRGHEQYF.

V is TRBV2 and J is TRBJ2-5, with 9 nucleotides matching TRBD2. The length of the CDR3 is 15 residues. Trimming removed 7 bases from V and 4 bases from J; junction bases left unmatched: 10. CDR1 is SNHLY and CDR2 is FYNNEI in the germline V gene. DNA of the CDR3: TGTGCCAGCAACCCCCTAGCGGGGACTGGAGAGACCCAGTACTTC. It codes for CASNPLAGTGETQYF.

This chain connects TRBV19 to TRBJ2-3, with D maybe TRBD2 (6 bases). The V gene lost 3 bases and the J gene lost 5 bases, with 12 bases spanning the gap. The length of the CDR3 is 14 residues. Germline V gene data show CDR1 as LNHDA and CDR2 as SQIVND (reference sequence). CDR3 nucleotide sequence: TGTGCCAGTAGTATTGGGGGGAGTGGAGATACGCAGTATTTT. Encoded protein: CASSIGGSGDTQYF.

The V gene is TRBV9, the J gene TRBJ2-1; D not certain. The V end lost 0 bases, the J end lost 5 bases, and 9 bases lay between the germline ends. The CDR3 contains 14 residues. Germline CDR1 reads SGDLS; CDR2 reads YYNGEE. DNA for the CDR3: TGTGCCAGCAGCGTAGAATTAGAGGACAATGAGCAGTTCTTC. This translates into CASSVELEDNEQFF.

The chain recombines TRBV29-1 with TRBJ2-7, with D hard to call. Germline V gene data show CDR1 as SQVTM and CDR2 as ANQGSEA. The V end was cut by 2 bases, the J end by 6 bases, with 8 bases between. The CDR3 consists of 11 residues. The CDR3: CSVESGREQYF. The CDR3 DNA is TGCAGCGTTGAATCAGGTCGCGAGCAGTACTTC.

The gene calls are TRBV14 and TRBJ2-5; a weak D match, TRBD1 (6 bases). V was shortened by 1 base and J by 11 bases, with 20 bases between the two germline ends. The length of the CDR3 is 15 residues. Germline CDR1 SGHDN, CDR2 FVKESK. Written as DNA, the CDR3 is TGTGCCAGCAGCCAAGTTGCTTCAGGGGTGGGGGAGCAGTACTTC. This encodes CASSQVASGVGEQYF.